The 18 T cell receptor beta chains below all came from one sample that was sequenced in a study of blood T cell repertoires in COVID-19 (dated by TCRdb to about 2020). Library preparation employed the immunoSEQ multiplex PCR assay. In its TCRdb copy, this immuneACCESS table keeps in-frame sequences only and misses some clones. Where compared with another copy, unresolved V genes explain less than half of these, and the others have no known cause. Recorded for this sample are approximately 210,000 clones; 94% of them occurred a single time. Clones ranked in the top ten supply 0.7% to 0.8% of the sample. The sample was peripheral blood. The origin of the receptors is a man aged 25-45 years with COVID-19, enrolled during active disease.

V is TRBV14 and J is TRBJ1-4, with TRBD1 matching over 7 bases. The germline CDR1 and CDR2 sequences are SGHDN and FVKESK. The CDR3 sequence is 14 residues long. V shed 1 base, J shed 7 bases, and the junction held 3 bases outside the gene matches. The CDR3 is CASSQGGGSEKLFF. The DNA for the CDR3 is TGTGCCAGCAGCCAAGGAGGGGGCAGTGAAAAACTGTTTTTT.

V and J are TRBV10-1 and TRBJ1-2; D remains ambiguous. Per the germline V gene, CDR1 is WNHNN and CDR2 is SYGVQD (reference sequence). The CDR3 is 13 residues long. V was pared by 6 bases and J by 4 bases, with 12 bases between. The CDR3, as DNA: TGCGCCAGCAGCGGGGATTTGGCCTATGGCTACACCTTC. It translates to CASSGDLAYGYTF.

CDR3 nucleotide sequence: TGCGCCAGCAGAGGTGGGGGGGCTAGCACAGATACGCAGTATTTT. Amino acid sequence: CASRGGGASTDTQYF. The rearrangement links TRBV5-1 to TRBJ2-3; D might be TRBD2 (7 bases). The CDR3 is made up of 15 amino acids. Looked up from germline, CDR1 is SGHRS and CDR2 is YFSETQ. The germline V and J ends were trimmed by 5 bases and 0 bases, with 13 bases remaining between them.

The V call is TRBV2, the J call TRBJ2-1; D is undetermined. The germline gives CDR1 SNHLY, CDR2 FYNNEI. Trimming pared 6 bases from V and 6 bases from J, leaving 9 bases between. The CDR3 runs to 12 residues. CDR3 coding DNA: TGTGCCAGCAGGTATTCCGGCAATGAGCAGTTCTTC. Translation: CASRYSGNEQFF.

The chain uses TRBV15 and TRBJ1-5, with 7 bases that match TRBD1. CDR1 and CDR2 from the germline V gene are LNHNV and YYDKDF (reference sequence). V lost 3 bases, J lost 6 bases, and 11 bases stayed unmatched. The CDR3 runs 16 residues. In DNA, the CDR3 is TGTGCCACCAGCAGGGCAAAGACAGGGATGACTCAGCCCCAGCATTTT. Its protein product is CATSRAKTGMTQPQHF.

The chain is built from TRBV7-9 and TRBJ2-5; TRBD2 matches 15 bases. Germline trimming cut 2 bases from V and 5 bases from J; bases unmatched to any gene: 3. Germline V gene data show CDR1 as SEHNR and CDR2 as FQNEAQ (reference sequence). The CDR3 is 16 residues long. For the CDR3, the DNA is TGTGCCAGCAGCTTATTAGGACTAGCGGGGGGGGAGACCCAGTACTTC. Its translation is CASSLLGLAGGETQYF.

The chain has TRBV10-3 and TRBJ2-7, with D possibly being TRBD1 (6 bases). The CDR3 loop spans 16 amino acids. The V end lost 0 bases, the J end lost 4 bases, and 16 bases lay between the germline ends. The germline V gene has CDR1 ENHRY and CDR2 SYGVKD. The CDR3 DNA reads TGTGCCATCAGTGAGTCGAACAGGGCGGTGGGATACGAGCAGTACTTC. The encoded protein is CAISESNRAVGYEQYF.

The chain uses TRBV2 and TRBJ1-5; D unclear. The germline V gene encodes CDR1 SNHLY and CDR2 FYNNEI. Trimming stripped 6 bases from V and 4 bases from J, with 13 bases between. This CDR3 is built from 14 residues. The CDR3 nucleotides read TGTGCCAGCAGAGGCGGAGCCGTGAATCAGCCCCAGCATTTT. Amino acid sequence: CASRGGAVNQPQHF.

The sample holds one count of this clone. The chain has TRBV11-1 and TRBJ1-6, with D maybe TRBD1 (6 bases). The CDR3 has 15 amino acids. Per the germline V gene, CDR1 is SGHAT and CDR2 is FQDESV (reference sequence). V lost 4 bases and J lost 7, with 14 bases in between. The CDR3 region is CASSSQGSSNSPLHF. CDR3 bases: TGTGCCAGCAGCTCTCAGGGGAGCTCGAATTCACCCCTCCACTTT. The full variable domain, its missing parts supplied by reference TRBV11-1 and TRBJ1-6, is EAEVAQSPRYKITEKSQAVAFWCDPISGHATLYWYRQILGQGPELLVQFQDESVVDDSQLPKDRFSAERLKGVDSTLKIQPAELGDSAMYLCASSSQGSSNSPLHFGNGTRLTVT.

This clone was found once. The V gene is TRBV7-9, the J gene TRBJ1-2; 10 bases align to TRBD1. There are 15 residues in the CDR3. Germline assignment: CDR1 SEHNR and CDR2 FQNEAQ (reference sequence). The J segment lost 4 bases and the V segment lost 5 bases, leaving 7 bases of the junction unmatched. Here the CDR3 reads CASSVGQGRPYGYTF. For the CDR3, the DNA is TGTGCCAGCAGCGTGGGACAGGGGAGACCCTATGGCTACACCTTC.

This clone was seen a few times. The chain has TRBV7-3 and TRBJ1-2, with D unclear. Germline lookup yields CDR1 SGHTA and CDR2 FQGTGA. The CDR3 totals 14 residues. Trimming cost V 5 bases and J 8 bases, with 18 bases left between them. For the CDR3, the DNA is TGTGCCAGCAGCCTTACACCGGGATTGTGGGGCTACACCTTC. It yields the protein CASSLTPGLWGYTF.

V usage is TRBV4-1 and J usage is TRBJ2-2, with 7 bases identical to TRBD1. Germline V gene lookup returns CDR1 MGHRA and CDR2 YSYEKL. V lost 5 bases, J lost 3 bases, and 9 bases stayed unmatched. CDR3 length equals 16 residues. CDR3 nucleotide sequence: TGCGCCAGCAGCTCCAACAGGGGCACGGACACCGGGGAGCTGTTTTTT. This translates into CASSSNRGTDTGELFF.

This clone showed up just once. The CDR3 nucleotides are TGTGCCAGCAGCCCTGGACAGGGCGGAGACACTGAAGCTTTCTTT. This sequence encodes CASSPGQGGDTEAFF. This chain joins TRBV7-9 and TRBJ1-1; 8 bases fit TRBD1. Germline V gene lookup returns CDR1 SEHNR and CDR2 FQNEAQ (reference sequence). CDR3 length equals 15 residues. Unmatched junction bases numbered 8, after V lost 5 bases and J lost 3 bases.

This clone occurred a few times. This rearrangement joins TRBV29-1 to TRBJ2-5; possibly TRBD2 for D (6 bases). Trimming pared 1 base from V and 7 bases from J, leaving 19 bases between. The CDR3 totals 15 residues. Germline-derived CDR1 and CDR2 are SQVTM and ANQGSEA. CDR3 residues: CSVEVVAERTGTQYF. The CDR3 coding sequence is TGCAGCGTTGAAGTCGTAGCGGAACGTACGGGGACCCAGTACTTC.

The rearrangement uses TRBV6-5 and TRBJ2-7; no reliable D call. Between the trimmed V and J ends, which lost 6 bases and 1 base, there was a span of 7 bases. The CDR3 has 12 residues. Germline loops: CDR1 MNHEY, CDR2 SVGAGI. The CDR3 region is CASSSGSYEQYF. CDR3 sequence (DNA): TGTGCCAGCAGCTCCGGGTCCTACGAGCAGTACTTC.

The CDR3 nucleotides are TGTGCCAGCAGCACCGTTGGACTAAGCACAGATACGCAGTATTTT. This gives the protein CASSTVGLSTDTQYF. The chain carries TRBV7-6 and TRBJ2-3; D is perhaps TRBD2 (6 bases). The V end was cut by 5 bases, the J end by 0 bases, with 12 bases between. Germline lookup yields CDR1 SGHVS and CDR2 FNYEAQ. This CDR3 spans 15 amino acids.

The CDR3 sequence: CASSLRDSQEAFF. The CDR3 DNA is TGTGCCAGCAGCTTAAGGGACAGTCAAGAGGCTTTCTTT. This chain links TRBV7-3 with TRBJ1-1, with 7 bases lining up with TRBD1. Germline V gene data show CDR1 as SGHTA and CDR2 as FQGTGA. The CDR3 sequence is 13 residues long. Trimming cost V 1 base and J 11 bases; bases outside gene matches: 7.

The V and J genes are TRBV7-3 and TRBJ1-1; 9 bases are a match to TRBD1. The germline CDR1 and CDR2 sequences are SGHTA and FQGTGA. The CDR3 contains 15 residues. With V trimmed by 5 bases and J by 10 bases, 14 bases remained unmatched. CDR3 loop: CASSIDGTGMGGAFF. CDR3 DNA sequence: TGTGCCAGCAGCATAGACGGGACAGGGATGGGTGGAGCTTTCTTT. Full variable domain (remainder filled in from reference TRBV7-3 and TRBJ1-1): GAGVSQTPSNKVTEKGKYVELRCDPISGHTALYWYRQSLGQGPEFLIYFQGTGAADDSGLPNDRFFAVRPEGSVSTLKIQRTERGDSAVYLCASSIDGTGMGGAFFGQGTRLTVV.